The present T cell receptor beta chain was sequenced within a study of shared clonotypes between healthy human individuals (dated by TCRdb to 2020 to 2022). Some background on the complete study: Two women and a few men aged 18 to 49 years were included in the cohort. Different laboratories and diverse techniques were used to prepare libraries and sequence TCR repertoires, to increase sequencing depth and limit assay-specific biases. To estimate repertoire size and how much clonotype sharing occurs between individuals, the study deeply sequenced the blood TCR repertoires of about five healthy adults. Per donor, leukapheresis produced somewhere between about 0.85 and 9.5 billion PBMCs. For each donor, CD4 naive and CD4 memory were each run on three plates, CD8 naive on two plates, and CD8 memory on one plate.

The donors were healthy, HIV-negative adults who had no recently reported acute infections or vaccinations. All donors were Caucasian adults living in Nashville, Tennessee, USA. CD4+ T cells were enriched through magnetic negative selection, after which naive cells were positively selected on CD45RA and the remaining negative fraction served as the memory subset. After blood collection by leukapheresis, PBMCs were isolated using Ficoll-Histopaque density gradient centrifugation and then cryopreserved in the vapor phase of liquid nitrogen. Analytical flow cytometry was used to check the purity and quantity of every magnetically sorted T cell population. From each sorted fraction, genomic DNA was isolated and quantified by UV absorbance on a Nanodrop 2000c. The paper as a whole reports these results and caveats: Pairwise subsampling indicated that sequencing depth was expected to affect the degree of clonotype sharing among donors. Sharing across a handful of donors was observed for about 5% of naive CD4, under 4% of naive CD8, over 2% of memory CD4, and around 0.42% of memory CD8 clonotypes. The genetic and exposure-history diversity represented was limited by the small number of donors. Compared with non-shared clonotypes, clonotypes shared by all four sorted-subset donors had higher generation probabilities. Sampling was restricted to blood, and TCR repertoires in tissues likely differ from the TCR repertoires found in blood. Estimated clonotype richness was generally larger for naive than for memory subsets. Rarefaction of sorted-subset datasets indicated incomplete sequencing despite the large sequencing depth.

The germline V gene (reference sequence) provides CDR1 LNHDA and CDR2 SQIVND. V and J are truncated by 5 bases and 3 bases respectively, leaving an intervening sequence of 11 bases. Measured from the cysteine to the phenylalanine, the CDR3 is 13 residues long. Only the CDR3 portion is preserved as DNA: 39 bases, with reading frame beginning at the first base. Notes on this clone: Its antigen is not yet known. Base qualities are not at hand, and no much larger clone is one base apart.

Using the deep immunoSEQ assay, TCR CDR3 regions were amplified from genomic DNA by multiplex PCR. Extracted genomic DNA from each cell subset was distributed evenly across all wells of several immunoSEQ 96-well plates, and each plate was treated as a replicate. For sorted subsets, around 200 ng genomic DNA, equal to 30,000 or so T cell genomes, was loaded into each replicate PCR. The purified libraries were quantified using a Qubit 3.0 fluorometer, sized with a Bioanalyzer 2100, and then quantified again using the KAPA Library Quantification kit. A separate single-read 150-cycle Illumina NextSeq 550 flow cell was used to sequence each immunoSEQ 96-well plate. As for the authors' bioinformatics: Because the immunoSEQ output held only junctional sequences and lacked quality scores, the filtering could not match the filtering applied to full-length reads. Sequences were annotated with PyIR, a Python wrapper for IgBLAST v1.9, and V/J genes and CDR3 were assigned using IMGT germline references. Any read was removed if the V/J assignment was weak (E-value above 1e-6), the CDR3 was missing, or the read contained stop codons, out-of-frame junctions, or ambiguous translated residues. V3J clonotypes were defined by identical inferred V gene, J gene, and CDR3 amino acid sequence. The percentage overlap between two repertoires was calculated by dividing the number of shared unique clonotypes by the size of the smaller repertoire. Three approaches were used to assess repertoire richness: RTK rarefaction, the Chao1 estimator, and Recon v2.1 estimates of unobserved clonotypes. For all TCRbeta clonotypes obtained by the gDNA method from four donors, generation probabilities were computed with OLGA. TCRdb limited this immuneACCESS table to in-frame rearrangements with V and J called. A share of clones is missing; checked studies link under half to unresolved V genes, and the rest is unexplained. V, J and clone size reflect that table, while D and trimming were determined from the DNA. Within this sample are roughly 640,000 clones, with around 97% of them counted one time only. Of the sample, approximately 0.057% is held by the ten largest clones.

The sample was naive CD4+ T cells sorted from blood. The cell subset or site label on this specimen signifies: CD45RA+ positively selected. The rearranged segments are TRBV19 and TRBJ2-7; the D gene is possibly TRBD2, with 5 bases matching. This clonotype was sampled from a woman between 25 and 40 years old in good health. The DNA is as follows: TGTGCCAGTAGTTTTTTGAGGGACTACGAGCAGTACTTC. The translation is CASSFLRDYEQYF.